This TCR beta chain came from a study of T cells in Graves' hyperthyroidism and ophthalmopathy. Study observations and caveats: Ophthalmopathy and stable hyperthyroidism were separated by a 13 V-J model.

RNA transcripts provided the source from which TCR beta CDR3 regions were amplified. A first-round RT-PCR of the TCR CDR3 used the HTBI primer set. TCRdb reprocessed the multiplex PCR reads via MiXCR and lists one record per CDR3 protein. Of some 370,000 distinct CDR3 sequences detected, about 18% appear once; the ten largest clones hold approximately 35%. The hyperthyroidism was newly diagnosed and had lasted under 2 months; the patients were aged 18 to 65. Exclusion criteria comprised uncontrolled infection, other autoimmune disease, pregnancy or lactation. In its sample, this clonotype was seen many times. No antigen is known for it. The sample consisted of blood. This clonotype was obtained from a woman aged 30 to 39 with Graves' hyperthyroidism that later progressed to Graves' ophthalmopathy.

CDR3 DNA: TGCGCCAGCAGTGAGTCGGGCGGGAGGGCCCTTGGGACAGATACGCAGTATTTT. Translated, it gives CASSESGGRALGTDTQYF. The chain uses TRBV10-2 and TRBJ2-3, with TRBD2 identical over 9 bases. The V and J ends lost 0 bases and 3 bases, in that order; junction bases with no gene match: 10. Germline assignment: CDR1 WSHSY and CDR2 SAAADI. This CDR3 contains 18 residues.